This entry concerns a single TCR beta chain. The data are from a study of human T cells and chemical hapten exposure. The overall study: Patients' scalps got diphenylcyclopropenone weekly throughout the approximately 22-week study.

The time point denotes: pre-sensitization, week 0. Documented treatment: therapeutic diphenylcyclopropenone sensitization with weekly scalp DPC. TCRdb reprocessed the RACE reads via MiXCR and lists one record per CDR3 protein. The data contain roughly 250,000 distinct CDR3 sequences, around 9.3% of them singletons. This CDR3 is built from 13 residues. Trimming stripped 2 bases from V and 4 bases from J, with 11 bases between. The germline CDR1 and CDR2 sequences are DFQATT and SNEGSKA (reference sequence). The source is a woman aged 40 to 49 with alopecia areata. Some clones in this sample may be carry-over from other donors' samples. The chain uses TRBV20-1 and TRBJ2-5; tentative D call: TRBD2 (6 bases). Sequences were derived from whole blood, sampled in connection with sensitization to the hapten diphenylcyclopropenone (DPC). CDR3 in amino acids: CSARRGSGETQYF. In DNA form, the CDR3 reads TGCAGTGCTAGAAGAGGTAGCGGAGAGACCCAGTACTTC.